Listed here are 17 T cell receptor beta chains from one sample, sequenced in a study of OX40 agonist ivuxolimab in advanced cancers. Here immunoSEQ multiplex PCR was the method, and the copy in TCRdb shows in-frame clones only, minus some. The sample shows approximately 100,000 clones, about 87% of them seen only once. Sequenced material: CD4+ or CD8+ T cells sorted from blood, taken in a trial of the OX40 agonist ivuxolimab. All receptors come from an adult with an advanced solid tumor such as melanoma, head and neck, liver or kidney cancer.

The chain uses TRBV25-1 and TRBJ2-5, with TRBD2 matching 9 bases. CDR3 length: 17 residues. V lost 0 bases, J lost 0 bases, and 5 bases stayed unmatched. Germline V CDR1 and CDR2: MGHDK, SYGVNS. The CDR3 protein is CASSEYTLAGYQETQYF. DNA for the CDR3: TGTGCCAGCAGTGAATATACGCTAGCGGGGTACCAAGAGACCCAGTACTTC.

This chain connects TRBV10-2 to TRBJ2-1; the D gene is possibly TRBD2 (6 bases). Trimming stripped 7 bases from V and 3 bases from J, with 13 bases between. The CDR3 loop spans 14 amino acids. CDR1 and CDR2 (germline): WSHSY, SAAADI. DNA for the CDR3: TGCGCCAGCAACCCGGGACTTCTCTACAATGAGCAGTTCTTC. Its translation: CASNPGLLYNEQFF.

For this clone: This sample also contains other DNA sequences that code for the same CDR3. The chain recombines TRBV6-5 with TRBJ1-2; D uncertain. Trimming took off 2 bases at V and 7 bases at J, with 5 bases between the two ends. Germline V CDR1 and CDR2: MNHEY, SVGAGI. CDR3 size: 11 residues. The CDR3 reads CASSYRGGYTF. The CDR3 region has the DNA TGTGCCAGCAGTTACCGTGGTGGCTACACCTTC.

The J gene is TRBJ2-4, the V gene TRBV5-4, with TRBD1 identical over 7 bases. Looked up from germline, CDR1 is SGHNT and CDR2 is YYREEE (reference sequence). CDR3 size: 14 residues. J was trimmed by 5 bases and V by 4 bases; bases with no gene match: 6. DNA for the CDR3: TGTGCCAGCAGCGCGACAGGGAGTCAAAACATTCAGTACTTC. It encodes CASSATGSQNIQYF.

V is TRBV5-1 and J is TRBJ2-1; 9 nucleotides match TRBD1. Germline V lookup: CDR1 SGHRS, CDR2 YFSETQ. The CDR3 extends over 19 amino acids. Trimming removed 4 bases from V and 8 bases from J; junction bases left unmatched: 22. In DNA form, the CDR3 reads TGCGCCAGCAGCGGACACCGGGACAGGGACCAATTCTTTAGATATGAGCAGTTCTTC. Amino acids: CASSGHRDRDQFFRYEQFF.

CDR3 DNA sequence: TGTGCCAGCAGTTACGGACAGTGGCTAGCCAAAAACATTCAGTACTTC. This translates into CASSYGQWLAKNIQYF. J is TRBJ2-4 and V is TRBV28; maybe TRBD1 (6 bases). This CDR3 has 16 residues. Trimming took 4 bases from V and 0 from J, leaving 13 bases between them. Germline-derived CDR1 and CDR2 are MDHEN and SYDVKM.

The rearrangement uses TRBV15 and TRBJ2-1; 8 positions agree with TRBD2. This CDR3 is built from 14 residues. Germline CDR1 and CDR2: LNHNV and YYDKDF (reference sequence). J gave up 3 bases and V 8 bases, and 6 bases lay outside the gene matches. CDR3 sequence reads: CATAGGAGYNEQFF. CDR3 in DNA: TGTGCCACCGCCGGGGGGGCCGGCTACAATGAGCAGTTCTTC.

The V gene is TRBV5-1, the J gene TRBJ2-5, with TRBD2 identical over 14 bases. The CDR3 contains 14 residues. The germline gives CDR1 SGHRS, CDR2 YFSETQ. The V and J ends lost 3 bases and 13 bases, in that order; junction bases with no gene match: 8. The CDR3 region has the DNA TGCGCCAGCAGCTCCGGGACTAGCGGGGGTACCTCGTACTTC. Translated: CASSSGTSGGTSYF.

V and J are TRBV5-8 and TRBJ1-5; no firm D call. From germline, CDR1 is SGHTS and CDR2 YDEGEE. V was clipped by 2 bases and J by 2 bases, with 8 bases between them. This CDR3 has 14 amino acids. The CDR3 nucleotides read TGTGCCAGCAGCTTAAGTTATGGCAATCAGCCCCAGCATTTT. Translating it yields CASSLSYGNQPQHF.

The V and J genes are TRBV18 and TRBJ2-6; D may correspond to TRBD1 or TRBD2 (6 bases each). With 3 bases removed from V and 5 bases from J, the gap between germline ends came to 11 bases. Germline CDR1 is KGHSH and CDR2 is LQKENI. This CDR3 is 15 amino acids long. The CDR3 protein is CASSPGGSRANVLTF. The CDR3 region has the DNA TGTGCCAGCTCACCCGGGGGCTCCAGGGCCAACGTCCTGACTTTC.

This clone was seen only a few times. The chain has TRBV4-2 and TRBJ1-2; maybe TRBD1 (6 bases). The CDR3 extends over 12 amino acids. Trimming took off 0 bases at V and 8 bases at J, with 7 bases between the two ends. Germline values: CDR1 LGHNA, CDR2 YNFKEQ. In nucleotides, the CDR3 is TGTGCCAGCAGCCAAGACGGGGGCGGCTACACCTTC. Its protein product is CASSQDGGGYTF.

The chain uses TRBV27 and TRBJ1-2, with D perhaps matching TRBD1 (5 bases). The CDR3 sequence is 11 residues long. The V end was cut by 6 bases, the J end by 6 bases, with 8 bases between. Germline lookup yields CDR1 MNHEY and CDR2 SMNVEV (reference sequence). CDR3 loop: CASRRGDGYTF. The CDR3 bases are TGTGCCAGCAGACGAGGGGATGGCTACACCTTC.

The chain links TRBV2 to TRBJ2-7; D tentatively fits TRBD1 or TRBD2 (5 bases each). Germline V CDR1 and CDR2: SNHLY, FYNNEI. The CDR3 loop spans 12 amino acids. V was pared by 6 bases and J by 4 bases, with 10 bases between. The CDR3 DNA reads TGTGCCAGCAGGGACGAGGGGTACGAGCAGTACTTC. It translates to CASRDEGYEQYF.

V is TRBV5-4 and J is TRBJ2-3; D perhaps matches TRBD2 (6 bases). The CDR3 has 14 residues. Trimming left V 5 bases short and J 4 bases short, with 14 bases between. The germline V gene encodes CDR1 SGHNT and CDR2 YYREEE (reference sequence). CDR3 in amino acids: CASRRGLLADTQYF. The CDR3 DNA reads TGTGCCAGCAGGCGGGGACTCCTAGCAGATACGCAGTATTTT.

This clone was found once. V and J are TRBV4-2 and TRBJ1-4; 7 nucleotides match TRBD1. V was pared by 1 base and J by 7 bases, with 6 bases of the junction left unmatched. There are 15 residues in the CDR3. Germline-derived CDR1 and CDR2 are LGHNA and YNFKEQ. The CDR3 region has the DNA TGTGCCAGCAGCCAAGGGGCAGGGGGAGGTGAAAAACTGTTTTTT. This encodes CASSQGAGGGEKLFF.

This chain connects TRBV6-4 to TRBJ2-3; D is unresolved. The CDR3 has 15 amino acids. Trimming took 5 bases from V and 1 from J, leaving 13 bases between them. Germline V lookup: CDR1 MRHNA, CDR2 SNTAGT. CDR3 nucleotide sequence: TGTGCCAGCAGTTTGGAAGCATTTCGCACAGATACGCAGTATTTT. It specifies CASSLEAFRTDTQYF.

The chain links TRBV2 to TRBJ2-1; D is unresolved. From germline, CDR1 is SNHLY and CDR2 FYNNEI. The CDR3 length is 11 residues. Trimming took 4 bases from V and 3 from J, leaving 1 base between them. The CDR3 DNA reads as TGTGCCAGCAGTGTCTACAATGAGCAGTTCTTC. Its protein is CASSVYNEQFF. The entire variable domain, with the rest obtained from reference TRBV2 and TRBJ2-1, is as follows: EPEVTQTPSHQVTQMGQEVILRCVPISNHLYFYWYRQILGQKVEFLVSFYNNEISEKSEIFDDQFSVERPDGSNFTLKIRSTKLEDSAMYFCASSVYNEQFFGPGTRLTVL.